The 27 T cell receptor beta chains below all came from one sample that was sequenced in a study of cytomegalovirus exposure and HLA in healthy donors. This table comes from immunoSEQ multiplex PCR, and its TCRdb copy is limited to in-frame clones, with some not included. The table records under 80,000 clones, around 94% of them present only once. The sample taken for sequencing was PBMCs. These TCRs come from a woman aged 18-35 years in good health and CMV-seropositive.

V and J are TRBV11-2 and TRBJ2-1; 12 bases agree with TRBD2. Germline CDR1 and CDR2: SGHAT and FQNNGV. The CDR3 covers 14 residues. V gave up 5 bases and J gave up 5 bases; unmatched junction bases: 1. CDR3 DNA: TGTGCCAGCAGCGGACTAGCGGGGCACAATGAGCAGTTCTTC. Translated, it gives CASSGLAGHNEQFF. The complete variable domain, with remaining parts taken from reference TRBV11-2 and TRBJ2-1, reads EAGVAQSPRYKIIEKRQSVAFWCNPISGHATLYWYQQILGQGPKLLIQFQNNGVVDDSQLPKDRFSAERLKGVDSTLKIQPAKLEDSAVYLCASSGLAGHNEQFFGPGTRLTVL.

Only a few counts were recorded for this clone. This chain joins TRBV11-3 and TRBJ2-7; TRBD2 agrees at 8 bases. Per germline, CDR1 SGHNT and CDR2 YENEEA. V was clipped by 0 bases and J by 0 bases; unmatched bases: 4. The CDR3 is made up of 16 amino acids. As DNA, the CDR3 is TGTGCCAGCAGCTTAGAGGCGGGGGGCGGCTCCTACGAGCAGTACTTC. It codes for CASSLEAGGGSYEQYF.

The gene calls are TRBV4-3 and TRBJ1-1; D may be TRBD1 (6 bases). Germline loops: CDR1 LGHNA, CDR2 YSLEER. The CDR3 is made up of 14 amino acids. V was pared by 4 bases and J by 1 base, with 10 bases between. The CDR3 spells CASSPRGGNTEAFF. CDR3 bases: TGCGCCAGCAGCCCGAGGGGGGGGAACACTGAAGCTTTCTTT.

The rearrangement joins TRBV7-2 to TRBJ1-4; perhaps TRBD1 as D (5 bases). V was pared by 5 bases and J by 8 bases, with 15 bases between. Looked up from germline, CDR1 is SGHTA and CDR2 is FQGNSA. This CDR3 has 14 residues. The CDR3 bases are TGTGCCAGCAGCACCGGGACTCTTGGAGAAAAACTGTTTTTT. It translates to CASSTGTLGEKLFF. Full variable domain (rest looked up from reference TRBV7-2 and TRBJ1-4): GAGVSQSPSNKVTEKGKDVELRCDPISGHTALYWYRQSLGQGLEFLIYFQGNSAPDKSGLPSDRFSAERTGGSVSTLTIQRTQQEDSAVYLCASSTGTLGEKLFFGSGTQLSVL.

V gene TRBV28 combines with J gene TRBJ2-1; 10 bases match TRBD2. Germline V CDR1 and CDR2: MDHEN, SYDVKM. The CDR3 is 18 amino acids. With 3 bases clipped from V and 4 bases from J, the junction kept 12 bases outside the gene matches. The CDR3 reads CASSFPYFSSGSYNEQFF. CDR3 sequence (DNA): TGTGCCAGCAGTTTCCCATACTTTTCTAGCGGGAGTTACAATGAGCAGTTCTTC.

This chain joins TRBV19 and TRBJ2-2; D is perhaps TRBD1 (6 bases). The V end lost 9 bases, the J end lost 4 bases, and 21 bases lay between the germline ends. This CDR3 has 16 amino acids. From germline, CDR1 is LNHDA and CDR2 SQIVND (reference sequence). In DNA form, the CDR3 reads TGTGCCAGCAAAGTACAGGGAAAGGGGATCACCGGGGAGCTGTTTTTT. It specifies CASKVQGKGITGELFF. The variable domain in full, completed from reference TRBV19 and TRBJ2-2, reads DGGITQSPKYLFRKEGQNVTLSCEQNLNHDAMYWYRQDPGQGLRLIYYSQIVNDFQKGDIAEGYSVSREKKESFPLTVTSAQKNPTAFYLCASKVQGKGITGELFFGEGSRLTVL.

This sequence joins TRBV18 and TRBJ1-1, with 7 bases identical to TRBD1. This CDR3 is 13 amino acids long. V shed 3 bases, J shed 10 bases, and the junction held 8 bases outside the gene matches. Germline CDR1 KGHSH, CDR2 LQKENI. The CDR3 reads CASSPDRDELAFF. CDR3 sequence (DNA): TGTGCCAGCTCACCCGACAGGGATGAACTAGCTTTCTTT.

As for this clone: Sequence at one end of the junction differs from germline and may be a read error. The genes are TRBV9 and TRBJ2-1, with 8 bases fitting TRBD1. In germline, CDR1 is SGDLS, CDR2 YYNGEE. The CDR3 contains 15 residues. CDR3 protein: CASSGTGSPYNEQFF. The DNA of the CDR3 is TGTGCCAGCAGCGGGACAGGGAGTCCCTATAATGAGCAGTTCTTC. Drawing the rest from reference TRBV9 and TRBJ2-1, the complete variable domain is DSGVTQTPKHLITATGQRVTLRCSPRSGDLSVYWYQQSLDQGLQFLIQYYNGEERAKGNILERFSAQQFPDLHSELNLSSLELGDSALYFCASSGTGSPYNEQFFGPGTRLTVL.

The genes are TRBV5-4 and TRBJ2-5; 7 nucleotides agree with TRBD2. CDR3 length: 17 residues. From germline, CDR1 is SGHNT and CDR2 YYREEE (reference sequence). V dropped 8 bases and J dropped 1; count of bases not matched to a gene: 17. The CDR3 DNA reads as TGTGCCAGTGGGCACCTCAGCGGGACTACGATCCAAGAGACCCAGTACTTC. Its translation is CASGHLSGTTIQETQYF.

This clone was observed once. CDR3 nucleotide sequence: TGTGCCAGCAGCCCCGGACAGGGGTCACAAGAGACCCAGTACTTC. It translates to CASSPGQGSQETQYF. This chain uses TRBV11-3 with TRBJ2-5; 9 nucleotides align to TRBD1. This CDR3 has 15 residues. Per the germline V gene, CDR1 is SGHNT and CDR2 is YENEEA. After removal of 5 bases from V and 2 bases from J, the junction contained 6 bases not matched to a gene.

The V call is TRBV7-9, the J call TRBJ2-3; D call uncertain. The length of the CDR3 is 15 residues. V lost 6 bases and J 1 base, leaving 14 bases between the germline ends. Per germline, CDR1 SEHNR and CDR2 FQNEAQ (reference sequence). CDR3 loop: CASRSAASGTDTQYF. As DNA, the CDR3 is TGTGCCAGCAGATCGGCGGCGTCGGGCACAGATACGCAGTATTTT.

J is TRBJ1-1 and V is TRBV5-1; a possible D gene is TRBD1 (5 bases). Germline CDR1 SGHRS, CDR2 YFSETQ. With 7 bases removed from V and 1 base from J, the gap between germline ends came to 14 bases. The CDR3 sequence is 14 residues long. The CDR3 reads CASSGQGSNTEAFF. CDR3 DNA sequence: TGCGCCAGCTCAGGACAAGGATCGAACACTGAAGCTTTCTTT.

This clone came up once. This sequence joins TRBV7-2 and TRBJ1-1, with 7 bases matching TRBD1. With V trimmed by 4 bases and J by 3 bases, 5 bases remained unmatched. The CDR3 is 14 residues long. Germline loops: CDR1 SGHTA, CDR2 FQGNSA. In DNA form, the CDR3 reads TGTGCCAGCAGCTACAGGGGCAGGGACACTGAAGCTTTCTTT. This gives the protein CASSYRGRDTEAFF.

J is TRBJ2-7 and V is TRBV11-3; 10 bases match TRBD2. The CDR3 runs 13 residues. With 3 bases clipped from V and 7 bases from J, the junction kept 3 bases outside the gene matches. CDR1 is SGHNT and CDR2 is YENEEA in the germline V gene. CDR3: CASSLEREGEQYF. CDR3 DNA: TGTGCCAGCAGCTTGGAGCGGGAGGGGGAGCAGTACTTC.

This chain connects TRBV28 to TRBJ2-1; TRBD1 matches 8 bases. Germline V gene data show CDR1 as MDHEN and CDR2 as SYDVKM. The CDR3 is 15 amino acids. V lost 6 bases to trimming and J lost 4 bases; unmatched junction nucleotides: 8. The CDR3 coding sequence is TGTGCCAGCAGCGTCCAGGGGGCGCGATACAATGAGCAGTTCTTC. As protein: CASSVQGARYNEQFF. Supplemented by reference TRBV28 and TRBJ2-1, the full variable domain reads DVKVTQSSRYLVKRTGEKVFLECVQDMDHENMFWYRQDPGLGLRLIYFSYDVKMKEKGDIPEGYSVSREKKERFSLILESASTNQTSMYLCASSVQGARYNEQFFGPGTRLTVL.

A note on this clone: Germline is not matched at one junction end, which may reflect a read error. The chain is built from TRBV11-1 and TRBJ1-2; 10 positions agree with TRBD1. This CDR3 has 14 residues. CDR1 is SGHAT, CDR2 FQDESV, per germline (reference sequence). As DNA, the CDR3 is TGTGCCAGCAGCCCGGGACAGGGGAACTATGGCCACACCTTC. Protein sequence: CASSPGQGNYGHTF.

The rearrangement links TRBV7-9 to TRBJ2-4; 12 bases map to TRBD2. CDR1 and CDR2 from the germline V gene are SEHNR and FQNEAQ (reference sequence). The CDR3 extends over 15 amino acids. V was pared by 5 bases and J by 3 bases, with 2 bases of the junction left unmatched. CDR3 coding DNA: TGTGCCAGCAGCAGACTAGCGGGGGACAAAAACATTCAGTACTTC. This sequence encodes CASSRLAGDKNIQYF.

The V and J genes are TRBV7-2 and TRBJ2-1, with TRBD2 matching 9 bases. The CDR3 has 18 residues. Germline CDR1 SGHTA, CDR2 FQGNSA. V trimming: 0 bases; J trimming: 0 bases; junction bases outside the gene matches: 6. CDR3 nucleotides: TGTGCCAGCAGCTTAGCAGCGGGAGGTGGTTACTCCTACAATGAGCAGTTCTTC. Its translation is CASSLAAGGGYSYNEQFF.

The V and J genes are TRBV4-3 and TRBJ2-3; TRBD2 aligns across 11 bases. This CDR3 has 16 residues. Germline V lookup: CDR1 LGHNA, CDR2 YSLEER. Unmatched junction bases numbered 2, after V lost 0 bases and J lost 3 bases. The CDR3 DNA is TGCGCCAGCAGCCAAGAAACTAGCGGGAGTACAGATACGCAGTATTTT. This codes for CASSQETSGSTDTQYF.

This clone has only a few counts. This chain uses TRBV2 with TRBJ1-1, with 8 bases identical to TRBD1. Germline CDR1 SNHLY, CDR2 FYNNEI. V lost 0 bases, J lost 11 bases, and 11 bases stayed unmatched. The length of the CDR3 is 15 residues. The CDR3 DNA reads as TGTGCCAGCAGTGAAGCAGCTGTCAGGGGGCGAGGGGCTTTCTTT. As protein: CASSEAAVRGRGAFF. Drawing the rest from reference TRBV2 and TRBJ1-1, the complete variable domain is EPEVTQTPSHQVTQMGQEVILRCVPISNHLYFYWYRQILGQKVEFLVSFYNNEISEKSEIFDDQFSVERPDGSNFTLKIRSTKLEDSAMYFCASSEAAVRGRGAFFGQGTRLTVV.

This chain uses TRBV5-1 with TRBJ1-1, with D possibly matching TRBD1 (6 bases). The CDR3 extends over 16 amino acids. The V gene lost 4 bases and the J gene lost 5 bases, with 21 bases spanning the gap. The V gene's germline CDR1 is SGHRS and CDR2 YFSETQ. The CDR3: CASSQDVNRVGTEAFF. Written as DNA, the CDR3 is TGCGCCAGCAGCCAAGATGTGAACAGGGTGGGGACTGAAGCTTTCTTT. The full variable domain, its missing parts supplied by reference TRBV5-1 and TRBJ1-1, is KAGVTQTPRYLIKTRGQQVTLSCSPISGHRSVSWYQQTPGQGLQFLFEYFSETQRNKGNFPGRFSGRQFSNSRSEMNVSTLELGDSALYLCASSQDVNRVGTEAFFGQGTRLTVV.

The CDR3 region has the DNA TGTGCCAGCAGCTTGCTGGGGACTAGCGGCAAATCGATTGGTTTTGAGTTCTTC. This encodes CASSLLGTSGKSIGFEFF. The rearrangement uses TRBV5-6 and TRBJ2-1, with 11 bases aligning to TRBD2. This CDR3 is 18 amino acids long. V shed 1 base, J shed 14 bases, and the junction held 20 bases outside the gene matches. Germline CDR1 SGHDT, CDR2 YYEEEE.

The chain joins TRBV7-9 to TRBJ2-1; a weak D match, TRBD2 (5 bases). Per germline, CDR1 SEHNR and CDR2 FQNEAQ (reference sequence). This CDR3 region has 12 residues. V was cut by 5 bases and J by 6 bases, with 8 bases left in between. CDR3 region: CASSPLGNEQFF. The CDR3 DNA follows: TGTGCCAGCAGCCCACTAGGCAATGAGCAGTTCTTC.

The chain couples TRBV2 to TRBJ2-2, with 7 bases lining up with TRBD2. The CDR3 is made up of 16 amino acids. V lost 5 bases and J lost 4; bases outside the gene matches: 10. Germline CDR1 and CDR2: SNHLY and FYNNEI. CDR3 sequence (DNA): TGTGCCAGCAGTCCGCAGACCGGCGGGGGCACCGGGGAGCTGTTTTTT. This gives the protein CASSPQTGGGTGELFF.

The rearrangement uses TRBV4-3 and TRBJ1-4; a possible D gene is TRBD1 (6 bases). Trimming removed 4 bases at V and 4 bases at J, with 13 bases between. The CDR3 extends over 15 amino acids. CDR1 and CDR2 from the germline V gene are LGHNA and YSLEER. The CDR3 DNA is TGCGCCAGCAGCCTGCGGGGGCGAGATAATGAAAAACTGTTTTTT. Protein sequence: CASSLRGRDNEKLFF.

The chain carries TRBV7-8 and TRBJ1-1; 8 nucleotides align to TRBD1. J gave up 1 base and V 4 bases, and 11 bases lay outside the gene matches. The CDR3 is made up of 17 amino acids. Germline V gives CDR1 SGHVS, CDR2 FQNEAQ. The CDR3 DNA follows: TGTGCCAGCAGCTATAGAAGGACAGGGCTTTGGAACACTGAAGCTTTCTTT. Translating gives CASSYRRTGLWNTEAFF.

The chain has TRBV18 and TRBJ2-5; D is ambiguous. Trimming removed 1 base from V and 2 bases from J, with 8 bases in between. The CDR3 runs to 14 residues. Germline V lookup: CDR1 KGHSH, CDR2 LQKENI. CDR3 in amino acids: CASSPRRHQETQYF. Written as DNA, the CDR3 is TGTGCCAGCTCACCACGTCGACATCAAGAGACCCAGTACTTC.